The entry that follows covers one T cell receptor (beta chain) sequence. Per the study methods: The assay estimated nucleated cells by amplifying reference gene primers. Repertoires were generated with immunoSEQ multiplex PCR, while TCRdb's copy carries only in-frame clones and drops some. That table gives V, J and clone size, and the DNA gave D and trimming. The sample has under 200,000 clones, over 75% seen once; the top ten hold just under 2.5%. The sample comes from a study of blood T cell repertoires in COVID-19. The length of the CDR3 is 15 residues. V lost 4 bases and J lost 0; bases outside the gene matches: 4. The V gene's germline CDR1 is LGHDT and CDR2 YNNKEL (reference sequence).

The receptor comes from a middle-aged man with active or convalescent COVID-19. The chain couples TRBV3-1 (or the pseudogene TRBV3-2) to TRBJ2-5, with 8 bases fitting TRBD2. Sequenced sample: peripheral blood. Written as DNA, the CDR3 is TGTGCCAGCAGCCGGCCGGGGGGGTACCAAGAGACCCAGTACTTC. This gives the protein CASSRPGGYQETQYF.